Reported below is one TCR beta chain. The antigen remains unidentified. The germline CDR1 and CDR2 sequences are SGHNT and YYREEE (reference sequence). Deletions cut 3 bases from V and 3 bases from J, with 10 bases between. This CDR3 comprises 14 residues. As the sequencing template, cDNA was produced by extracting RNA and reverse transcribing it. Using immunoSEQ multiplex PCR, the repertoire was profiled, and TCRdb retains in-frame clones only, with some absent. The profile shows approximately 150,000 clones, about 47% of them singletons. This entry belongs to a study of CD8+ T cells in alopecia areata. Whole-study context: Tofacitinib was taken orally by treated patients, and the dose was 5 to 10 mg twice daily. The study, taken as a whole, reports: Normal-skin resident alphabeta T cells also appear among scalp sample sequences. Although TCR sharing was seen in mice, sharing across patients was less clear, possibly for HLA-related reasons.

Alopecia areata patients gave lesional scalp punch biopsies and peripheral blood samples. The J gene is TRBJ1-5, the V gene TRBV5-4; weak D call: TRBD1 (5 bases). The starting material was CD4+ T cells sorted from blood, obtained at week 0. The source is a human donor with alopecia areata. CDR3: CASSYPGPNQPQHF. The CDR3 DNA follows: TGTGCCAGCAGCTATCCAGGGCCCAATCAGCCCCAGCATTTT.